Listed below are T cell receptor beta chains from one sample, sequenced in a study of T cell repertoires in cytomegalovirus infection. TCRdb re-derived calls from the reads in MiXCR, one entry per CDR3 protein. The sample lists approximately 150,000 distinct CDR3 sequences; 15% to 20% were seen once. The sequenced material came from CD8+ T cells from PBMCs. These TCRs come from a human donor in good health (CMV status not recorded). Some clones in this sample may be carry-over from other donors' samples. Each CDR3 is given with its conserved first and last residue. D genes are given only for firm matches.

TRBV7-2	TRBJ1-1	TRBD1	CASGPTGLTEAFF
TRBV10-3	TRBJ2-2	NA	CAISDPDTGELFF
TRBV28	TRBJ2-7	NA	CASSFGTNYEQYF
TRBV7-2	TRBJ1-2	TRBD1	CASSDKGTGVYGYTF
TRBV29-1	TRBJ2-1	TRBD1	CSVEWPGQGSYNEQFF
TRBV27	TRBJ1-3	NA	CASRAQGSGNTIYF
TRBV28	TRBJ2-1	TRBD1	CASSLDRGLYNEQFF
TRBV14	TRBJ2-7	TRBD1	CASSRPGTGSSYEQYF
TRBV11-2	TRBJ2-1	NA	CASRSRQSHEQFF
TRBV11-3	TRBJ2-7	TRBD1	CASSNYRGDEQYF
TRBV20-1	TRBJ2-2	NA	CSAKKTVTGELFF
TRBV5-1	TRBJ1-1	TRBD1	CASSFSQGQYEAFF
TRBV28	TRBJ2-7	TRBD2	CASSTGTSSREQYF
TRBV7-2	TRBJ2-5	NA	CASSRAHRETQYF
TRBV7-2	TRBJ1-5	NA	CASSLRATLEPPQHF
TRBV7-3	TRBJ2-3	TRBD1	CASSSGQGSDTQYF
TRBV7-9	TRBJ2-3	NA	CASSLEQGPDTQYF
TRBV7-4	TRBJ2-7	NA	CASSLEGPGSEQYF
TRBV7-2	TRBJ1-1	NA	CASSPTAFNTEAFF
TRBV7-9	TRBJ2-3	NA	CASSPATRTTDTQYF
TRBV28	TRBJ2-1	NA	CASSLYLGADEQFF
TRBV5-1	TRBJ2-5	NA	CASSEKAAQYF
TRBV29-1	TRBJ2-1	TRBD2	CSGTGREGEFF
TRBV7-9	TRBJ2-5	NA	CASSLDPQETQYF
TRBV6-4	TRBJ2-1	TRBD2	CASSDKAAGAVEQFF
TRBV3-1	TRBJ2-1	NA	CASSGGPRNERFF
TRBV7-2	TRBJ1-1	NA	CASSFTGNTEAFF
TRBV28	TRBJ2-1	TRBD2	CASSRDYNNEQFF
TRBV2	TRBJ2-1	TRBD2	CASLGGQEFF
TRBV6-2/TRBV6-3	TRBJ1-2	NA	CASSRLGQSGYGYTF
TRBV5-1	TRBJ2-1	TRBD2	CASRIAGAYNEQFF
TRBV6-2/TRBV6-3	TRBJ2-4	NA	CASSLDTYGTNIQYF
TRBV7-6	TRBJ2-1	TRBD2	CASSLQTSGAYNEQFF
TRBV12-3/TRBV12-4	TRBJ2-1	NA	CASSFGAGPNEQFF
TRBV4-1	TRBJ2-7	NA	CASSQAPDDEQYF
TRBV7-8	TRBJ2-1	TRBD2	CASSRTSGKGDEQFF
TRBV6-2/TRBV6-3	TRBJ1-2	NA	CASSYDTSRGTF
TRBV4-2	TRBJ2-5	NA	CASSQDQDARETQYF
TRBV7-9	TRBJ2-3	TRBD2	CASSPSGSSTDTQYF
TRBV9	TRBJ2-2	TRBD1	CASSPRTGRNTGELFF
TRBV29-1	TRBJ2-7	NA	CSVEAWDKTYEQYF
TRBV28	TRBJ2-7	TRBD2	CASYYGGVAGPYEQYF
TRBV7-2	TRBJ1-5	NA	CASSLVIRGVHQPQHF
TRBV7-6	TRBJ2-6	NA	CASSHGTAGANVLTF
TRBV7-6	TRBJ2-2	TRBD2	CASSGGLAGGDGELFF
TRBV20-1	TRBJ2-7	NA	CSARGIALTYEQYF
TRBV7-8	TRBJ1-5	TRBD1	CASSLAGGKDQPQHF
TRBV7-9	TRBJ2-2	NA	CASRLTGGELFF
TRBV7-3	TRBJ2-2	NA	CASSRSPGQLNTGELFF
TRBV20-1	TRBJ1-5	TRBD1	CSARAQGTGDDWSQHF
TRBV28	TRBJ2-1	TRBD2	CASSLYVTSGRASYNEQFF
TRBV7-8	TRBJ1-2	NA	CASSLAGLGQSYYGYTF